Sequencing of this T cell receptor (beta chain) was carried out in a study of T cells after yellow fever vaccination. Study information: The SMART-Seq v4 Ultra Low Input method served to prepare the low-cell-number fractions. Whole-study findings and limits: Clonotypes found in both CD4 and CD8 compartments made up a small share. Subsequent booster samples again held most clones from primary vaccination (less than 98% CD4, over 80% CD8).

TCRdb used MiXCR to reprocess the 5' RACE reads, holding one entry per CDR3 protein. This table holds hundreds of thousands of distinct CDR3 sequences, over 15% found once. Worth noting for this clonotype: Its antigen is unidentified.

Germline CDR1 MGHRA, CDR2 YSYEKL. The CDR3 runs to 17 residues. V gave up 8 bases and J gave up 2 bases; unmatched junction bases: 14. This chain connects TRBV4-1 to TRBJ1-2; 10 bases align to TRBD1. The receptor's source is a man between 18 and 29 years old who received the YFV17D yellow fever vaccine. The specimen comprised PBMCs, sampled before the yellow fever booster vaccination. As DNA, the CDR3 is TGCGCCAGCCGGGGAGGGGGACAGGGGATACAGAACTATGGCTACACCTTC. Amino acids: CASRGGGQGIQNYGYTF.